This TCR beta chain stems from a study of T cell changes during pregnancy in multiple sclerosis. The junction had 4 bases not matched to a gene; V was cut back by 3 bases and J by 7 bases. Germline V gene data show CDR1 as MNHEY and CDR2 as SMNVEV (reference sequence). This CDR3 is 13 amino acids long. This table comes from immunoSEQ multiplex PCR, and its TCRdb copy is limited to in-frame clones, with some not included. The repertoire holds tens of thousands of clones, with 90% to 95% as singletons. This rearrangement joins TRBV27 to TRBJ1-2; TRBD1 matches 8 bases. The source was CD8+ T cells from peripheral blood mononuclear cells, collected in the third trimester of pregnancy. The sequence was obtained from a female donor with multiple sclerosis, enrolled in a pregnancy study. CDR3: CASSFGQGGGYTF. The CDR3 coding sequence is TGTGCCAGCAGTTTCGGACAGGGCGGTGGCTACACCTTC.